The entry below describes one TCR beta chain. The CDR3 loop spans 13 amino acids. V lost 3 bases and J lost 0, with 6 bases in between. CDR1 and CDR2 from the germline V gene are KGHSH and LQKENI. These data belong to a study of response to subunit inactivated influenza vaccine. Using its own MiXCR run on the RT-PCR reads, TCRdb lists one record per CDR3 protein. Of 300,000 to 350,000 distinct CDR3 sequences in the sample, about 20% were seen once. The receptor's source is a man in his fifties or sixties who received an inactivated influenza vaccine. Sequencing was performed on PBMCs from blood, taken about 20 months after vaccination. This chain uses TRBV18 with TRBJ2-7; D gene uncertain. The CDR3 DNA follows: TGTGCCAGCTCACCTCTATTCTCCTACGAGCAGTACTTC. Its translation: CASSPLFSYEQYF.